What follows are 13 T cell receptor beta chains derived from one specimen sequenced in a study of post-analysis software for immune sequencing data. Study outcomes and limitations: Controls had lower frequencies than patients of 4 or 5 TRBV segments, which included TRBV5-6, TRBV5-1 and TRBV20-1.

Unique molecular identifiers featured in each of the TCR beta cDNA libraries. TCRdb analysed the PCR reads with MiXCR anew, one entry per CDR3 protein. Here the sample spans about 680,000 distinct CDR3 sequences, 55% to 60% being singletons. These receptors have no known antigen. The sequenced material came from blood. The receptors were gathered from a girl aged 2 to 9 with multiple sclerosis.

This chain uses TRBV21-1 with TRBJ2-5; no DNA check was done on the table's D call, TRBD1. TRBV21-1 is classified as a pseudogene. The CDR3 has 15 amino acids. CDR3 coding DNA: TGTGCCAGCAGCAAAGGACAGGGGGTACGGGAGACCCAGTACTTC. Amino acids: CASSKGQGVRETQYF.

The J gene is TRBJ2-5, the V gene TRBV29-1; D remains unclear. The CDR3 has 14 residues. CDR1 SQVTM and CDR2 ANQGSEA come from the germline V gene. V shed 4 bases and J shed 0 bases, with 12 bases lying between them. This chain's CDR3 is CSVGGYPHQETQYF. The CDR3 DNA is TGCAGCGTTGGTGGGTACCCCCACCAAGAGACCCAGTACTTC.

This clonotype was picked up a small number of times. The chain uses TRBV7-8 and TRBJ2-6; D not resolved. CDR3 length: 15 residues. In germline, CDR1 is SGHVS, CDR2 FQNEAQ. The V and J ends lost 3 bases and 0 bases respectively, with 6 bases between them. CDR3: CASSFVLSGANVLTF. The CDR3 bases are TGTGCCAGCAGCTTTGTCCTCTCTGGGGCCAACGTCCTGACTTTC.

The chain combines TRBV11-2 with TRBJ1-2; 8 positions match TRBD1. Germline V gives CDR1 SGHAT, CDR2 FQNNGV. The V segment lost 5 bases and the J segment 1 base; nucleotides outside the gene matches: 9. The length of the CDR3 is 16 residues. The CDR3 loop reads CASSQGQDFINYGYTF. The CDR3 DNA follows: TGTGCCAGCAGCCAGGGACAGGACTTCATTAACTATGGCTACACCTTC. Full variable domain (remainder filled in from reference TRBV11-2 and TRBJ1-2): EAGVAQSPRYKIIEKRQSVAFWCNPISGHATLYWYQQILGQGPKLLIQFQNNGVVDDSQLPKDRFSAERLKGVDSTLKIQPAKLEDSAVYLCASSQGQDFINYGYTFGSGTRLTVV.

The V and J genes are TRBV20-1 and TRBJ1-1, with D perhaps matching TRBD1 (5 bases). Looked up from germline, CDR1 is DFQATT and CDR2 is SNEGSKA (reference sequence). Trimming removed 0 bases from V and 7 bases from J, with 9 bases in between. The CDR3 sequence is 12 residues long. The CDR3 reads CSARDLGLEAFF. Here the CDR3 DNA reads TGCAGTGCTAGAGATCTGGGACTTGAAGCTTTCTTT.

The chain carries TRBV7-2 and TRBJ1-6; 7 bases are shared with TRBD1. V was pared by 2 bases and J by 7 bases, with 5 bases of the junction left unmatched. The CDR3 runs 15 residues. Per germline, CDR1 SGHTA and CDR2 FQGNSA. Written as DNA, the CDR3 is TGTGCCAGCAGCTTATCGGCAGGGGGAAATTCACCCCTCCACTTT. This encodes CASSLSAGGNSPLHF.

CDR3 sequence (DNA): TGTGCCAGCAGGGGGACTAGCGGCCTCAATGAGCAGTTCTTC. It encodes CASRGTSGLNEQFF. The chain recombines TRBV2 with TRBJ2-1, with TRBD2 identical over 11 bases. The J segment lost 6 bases and the V segment lost 6 bases, leaving 4 bases of the junction unmatched. CDR1 is SNHLY and CDR2 is FYNNEI in the germline V gene. This CDR3 has 14 amino acids.

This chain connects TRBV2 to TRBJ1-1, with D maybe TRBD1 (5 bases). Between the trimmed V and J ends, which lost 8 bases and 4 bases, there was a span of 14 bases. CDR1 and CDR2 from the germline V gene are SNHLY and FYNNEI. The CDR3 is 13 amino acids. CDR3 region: CASGGTGVTEAFF. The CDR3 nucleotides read TGTGCCAGCGGGGGTACGGGGGTCACTGAAGCTTTCTTT.

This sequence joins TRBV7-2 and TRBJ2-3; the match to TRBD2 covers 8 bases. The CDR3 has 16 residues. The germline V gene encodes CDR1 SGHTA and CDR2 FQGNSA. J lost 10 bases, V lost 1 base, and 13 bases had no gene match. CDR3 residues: CASSLGDSGALGAQYF. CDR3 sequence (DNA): TGTGCCAGCAGCTTAGGCGATAGCGGGGCTTTGGGTGCGCAGTATTTT.

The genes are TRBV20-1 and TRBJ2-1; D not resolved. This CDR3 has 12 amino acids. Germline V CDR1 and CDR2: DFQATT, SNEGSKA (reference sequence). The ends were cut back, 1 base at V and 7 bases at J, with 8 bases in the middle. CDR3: CSARGGRNEQFF. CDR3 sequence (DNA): TGCAGTGCTAGAGGGGGTCGTAATGAGCAGTTCTTC.

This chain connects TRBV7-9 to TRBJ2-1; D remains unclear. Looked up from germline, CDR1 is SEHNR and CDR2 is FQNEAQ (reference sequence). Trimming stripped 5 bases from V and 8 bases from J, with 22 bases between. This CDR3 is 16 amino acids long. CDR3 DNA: TGTGCCAGCAGCCCGAGAATGATGGCTTATCTTCATGAGCAGTTCTTC. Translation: CASSPRMMAYLHEQFF.

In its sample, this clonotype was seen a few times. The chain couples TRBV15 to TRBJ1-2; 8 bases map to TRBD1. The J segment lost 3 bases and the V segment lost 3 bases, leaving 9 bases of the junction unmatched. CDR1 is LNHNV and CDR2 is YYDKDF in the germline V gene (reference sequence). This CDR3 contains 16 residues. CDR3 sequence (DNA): TGTGCCACCAGCAGGGGGGACAGGTCAACGGACTATGGCTACACCTTC. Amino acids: CATSRGDRSTDYGYTF.

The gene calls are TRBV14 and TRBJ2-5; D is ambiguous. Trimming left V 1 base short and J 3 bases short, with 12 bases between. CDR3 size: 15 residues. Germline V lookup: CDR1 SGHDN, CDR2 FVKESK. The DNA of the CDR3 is TGTGCCAGCAGCCAAGTTCGTCACAGCGAAGAGACCCAGTACTTC. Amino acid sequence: CASSQVRHSEETQYF.